This TCR beta chain came from a study of PD-L1 blockade in urothelial cancer (dated by TCRdb to about 2017). Describing the broader study: All patients started therapy in about 2014 and received atezolizumab 1,200 mg intravenously every 3 weeks. Blood samples were analyzed at two time points: 3 weeks after treatment start (second dose) and 6 weeks after treatment start. About nine tenths of the roughly 30 patients were males with bladder-origin urothelial cancer, and 18 of 29 reported a prior smoking history. Pretreatment blood TCR-seq was available for about 30 patients, at least one posttreatment blood collection was obtained for around 25 patients, and tumor TCR-seq was available for around 25 patients. Durable clinical benefit meant progression-free survival longer than 6 months, and TCR features were also tested against progression-free and overall survival. Patients had an ECOG performance status of 0 or 1 and had received between 0 and 3 prior chemotherapy regimens. Somatic, immune and clinical correlates of response to PD-L1 blockade with atezolizumab in urothelial cancer were the focus of an exploratory multi-omic analysis. Durable clinical benefit was achieved by nine patients but not by the remaining 20. Blood samples gave a median of about 150,000 T cells and tens of thousands of unique TCRs, with a median clonality of 0.080. Pretreatment tumor samples, along with matched peripheral blood collected serially before and after atezolizumab treatment, underwent TCR sequencing. Whole exome sequencing and RNA sequencing of pretreatment tumors were performed alongside TCR sequencing in the same patients. Broad study findings and their caveats: Improved progression-free and overall survival was associated with having pretreatment peripheral blood TCR clonality below the median. At 3 weeks after the start of treatment, tumor-associated TCR clones in peripheral blood had expanded more in patients with durable benefit (n of about 22, p = 0.022). Because the sample size was small (n ≈ 27) and many exploratory analyses were performed, the results are intended to be hypothesis-generating.

As regards this clone: Which antigen it targets is not known. Base qualities are not provided; no much larger clone lies one nucleotide away.

A cohort of 25 to 30 patients with locally advanced or metastatic urothelial carcinoma, treated at Memorial Sloan Kettering on a trial protocol, was included. Peripheral blood mononuclear cells were collected pretreatment and during treatment, with between 1 and 8 total time points obtained per patient. The Qiagen DNeasy Blood extraction kit was used to purify genomic DNA from total PBMCs and tumor samples. Collected pretreatment and during treatment, PBMCs were isolated and stored as previously described. The cysteine opens and the phenylalanine closes a CDR3 of 16 amino acids. Just the 48-base CDR3 DNA is kept, in frame starting at base 1. V trim: 1 base; J trim: 2 bases; unmatched bases: 3. The germline V gene (reference sequence) yields MNHEY for CDR1 and SMNVEV for CDR2. Synthetic TCR analog templates were spiked into each PCR so that absolute template abundance could be estimated from read counts. Using the immunoSEQ assay, TCRbeta CDR3 regions were amplified from genomic DNA with bias-controlled V and J gene primers. Sequencing of rearranged TCRbeta segments was performed at approximately 20X coverage. For the original study's pipeline: Clustering was used to correct sequencing errors, and CDR3s were annotated against IMGT so that V, D and J genes could be assigned. Only productive TCRbeta rearrangements were used in downstream analyses, excluding out-of-frame or stop-codon sequences. Clonality was calculated as one minus the Shannon entropy normalized by the log of the number of unique productive sequences. Clones differing between time points or between blood and tumor were identified using Fisher's exact test with Benjamini-Hochberg correction, with an adjusted p below 0.01 applied as the threshold. TCRdb took over this immuneACCESS table, retaining in-frame rearrangements with V and J assigned. Such tables are incomplete; in checked studies, under half of the missing clones stem from an unresolved V gene, and the remainder is unexplained. That table gives V, J and clone size, and the DNA gave D and trimming. Here the sample has about 24,000 clones; approximately 88% occur a single time. The ten largest clonotypes hold 3% to 3.5% of the sample.

The material sequenced was PBMCs, taken around atezolizumab (anti-PD-L1) treatment. The receptor comes from a man aged 50-60 years with urothelial cancer. The rearrangement combines TRBV27 with TRBJ2-1; the junction holds 9 bases that match TRBD2. The CDR3 has the sequence CASSLWAGGPYNEQFF. The DNA sequence follows: TGTGCCAGCAGTTTATGGGCGGGAGGGCCCTACAATGAGCAGTTCTTC.